This T cell receptor (beta chain) was found in a study of T cell responses to AZD1222 COVID-19 vaccine. Study findings and constraints: Clonal diversity was possibly underestimated, and the donors were mostly white British, with more females.

Germline CDR1 is KGHSH and CDR2 is LQKENI. Trimming pared 0 bases from V and 11 bases from J, leaving 16 bases between. There are 14 residues in the CDR3. Turning to this clone: Its matching antigen is unknown.

TCRdb keeps only in-frame clones here, not all; method: immunoSEQ multiplex PCR. This sample has approximately 100,000 clones; roughly 91% occur once, and the top ten carry 3.5% to 4%. The receptor was isolated from an adult in good health. The J gene is TRBJ1-1, the V gene TRBV18, with D hard to call. Sequenced here: peripheral blood, sampled on day 0 of AZD1222 vaccination. The CDR3, as DNA: TGTGCCAGCTCACCACCGGACGAGAACCCCCTGGCTTTCTTT. As protein: CASSPPDENPLAFF.